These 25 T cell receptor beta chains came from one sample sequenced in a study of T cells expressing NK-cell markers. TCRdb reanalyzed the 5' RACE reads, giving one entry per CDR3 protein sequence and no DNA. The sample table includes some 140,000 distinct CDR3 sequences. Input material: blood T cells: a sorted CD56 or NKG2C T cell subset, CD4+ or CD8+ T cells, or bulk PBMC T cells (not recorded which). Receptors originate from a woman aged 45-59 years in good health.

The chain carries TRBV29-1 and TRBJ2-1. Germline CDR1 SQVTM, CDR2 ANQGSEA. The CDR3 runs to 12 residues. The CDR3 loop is CSVEDWANEQFF.

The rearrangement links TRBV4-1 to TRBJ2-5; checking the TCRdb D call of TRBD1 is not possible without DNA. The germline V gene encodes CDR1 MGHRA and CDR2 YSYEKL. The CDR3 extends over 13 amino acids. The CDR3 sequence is CASSRDPTADQYF.

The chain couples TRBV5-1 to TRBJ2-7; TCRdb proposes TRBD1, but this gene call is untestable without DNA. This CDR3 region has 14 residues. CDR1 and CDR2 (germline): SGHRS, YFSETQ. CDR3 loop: CASSRTGGNFEQYF.

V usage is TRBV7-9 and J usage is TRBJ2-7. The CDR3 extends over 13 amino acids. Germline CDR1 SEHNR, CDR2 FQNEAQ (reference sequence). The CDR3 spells CASSLAFSYEQYF.

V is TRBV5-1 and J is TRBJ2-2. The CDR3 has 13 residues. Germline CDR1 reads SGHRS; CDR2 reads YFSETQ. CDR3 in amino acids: CASSLAGSMELFF.

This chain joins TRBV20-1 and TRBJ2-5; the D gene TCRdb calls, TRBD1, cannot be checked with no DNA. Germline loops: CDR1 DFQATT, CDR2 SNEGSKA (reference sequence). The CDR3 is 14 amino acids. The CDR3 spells CSARDRGRGQTQYF.

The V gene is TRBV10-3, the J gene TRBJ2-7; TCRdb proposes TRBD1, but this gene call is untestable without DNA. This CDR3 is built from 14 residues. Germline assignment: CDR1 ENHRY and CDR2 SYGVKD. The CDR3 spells CATLNGGLTYEQYF.

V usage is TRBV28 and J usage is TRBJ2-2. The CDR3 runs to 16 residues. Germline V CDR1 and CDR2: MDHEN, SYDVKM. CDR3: CASSLLSSRNTGELFF.

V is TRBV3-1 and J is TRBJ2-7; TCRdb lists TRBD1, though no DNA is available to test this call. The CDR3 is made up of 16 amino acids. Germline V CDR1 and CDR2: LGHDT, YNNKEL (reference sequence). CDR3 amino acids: CASSQMPGTDNYEQYF.

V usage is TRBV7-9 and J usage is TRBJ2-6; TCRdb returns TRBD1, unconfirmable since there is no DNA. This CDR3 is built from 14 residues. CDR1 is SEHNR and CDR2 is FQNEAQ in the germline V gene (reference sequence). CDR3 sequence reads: CASGDLSGANVLTF. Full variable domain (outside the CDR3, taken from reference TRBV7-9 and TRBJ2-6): DTGVSQNPRHKITKRGQNVTFRCDPISEHNRLYWYRQTLGQGPEFLTYFQNEAQLEKSRLLSDRFSAERPKGSFSTLEIQRTEQGDSAMYLCASGDLSGANVLTFGAGSRLTVL.

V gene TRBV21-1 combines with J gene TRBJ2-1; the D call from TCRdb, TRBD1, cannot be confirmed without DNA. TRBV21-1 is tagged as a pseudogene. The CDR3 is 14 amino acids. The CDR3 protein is CASSKWGGGDEQFF.

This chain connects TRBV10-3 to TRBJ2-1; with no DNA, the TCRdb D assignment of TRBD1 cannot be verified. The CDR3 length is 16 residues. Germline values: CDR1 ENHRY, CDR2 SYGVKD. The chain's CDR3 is CAISESITGGWDEQFF.

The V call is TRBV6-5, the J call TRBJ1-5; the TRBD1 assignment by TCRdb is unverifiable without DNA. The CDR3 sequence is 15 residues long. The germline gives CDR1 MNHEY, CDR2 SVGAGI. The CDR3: CASSYGQGHNQPQHF.

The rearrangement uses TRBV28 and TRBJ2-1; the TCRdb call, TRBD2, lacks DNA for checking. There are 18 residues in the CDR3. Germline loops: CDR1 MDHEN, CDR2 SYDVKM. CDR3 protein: CASSLSPASGRSYNEQFF.

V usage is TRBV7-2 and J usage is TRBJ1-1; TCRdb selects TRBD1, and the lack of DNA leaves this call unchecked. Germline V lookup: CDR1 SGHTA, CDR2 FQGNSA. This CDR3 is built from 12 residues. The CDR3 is CASSGGGGEAFF. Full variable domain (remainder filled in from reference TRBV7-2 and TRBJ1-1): GAGVSQSPSNKVTEKGKDVELRCDPISGHTALYWYRQSLGQGLEFLIYFQGNSAPDKSGLPSDRFSAERTGGSVSTLTIQRTQQEDSAVYLCASSGGGGEAFFGQGTRLTVV.

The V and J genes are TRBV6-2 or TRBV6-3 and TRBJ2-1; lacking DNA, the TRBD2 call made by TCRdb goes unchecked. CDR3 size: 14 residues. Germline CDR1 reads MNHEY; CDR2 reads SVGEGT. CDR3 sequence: CASYPSGSLDEQFF.

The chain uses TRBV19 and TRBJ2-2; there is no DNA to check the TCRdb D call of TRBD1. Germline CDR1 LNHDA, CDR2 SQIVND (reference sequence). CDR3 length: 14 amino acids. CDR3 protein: CASSISPATGELFF.

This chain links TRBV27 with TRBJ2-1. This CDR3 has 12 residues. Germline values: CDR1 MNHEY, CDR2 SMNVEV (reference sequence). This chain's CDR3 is CASSQYNNEQFF.

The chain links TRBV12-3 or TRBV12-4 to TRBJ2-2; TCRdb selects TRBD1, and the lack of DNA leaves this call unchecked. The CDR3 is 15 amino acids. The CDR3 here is CASSNDSPNTGELFF.

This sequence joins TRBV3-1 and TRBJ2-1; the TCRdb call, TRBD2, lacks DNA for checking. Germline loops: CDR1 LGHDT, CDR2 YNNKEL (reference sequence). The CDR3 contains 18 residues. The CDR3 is CASSPGTSGTREYNEQFF.

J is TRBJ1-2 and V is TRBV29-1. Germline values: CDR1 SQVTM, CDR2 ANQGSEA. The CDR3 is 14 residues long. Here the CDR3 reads CSVEGQIANYGYTF.

Here the CDR3 reads CASSAAGDKVTQYF. The chain recombines TRBV2 with TRBJ2-3; TCRdb names TRBD2, which stays unverified in the absence of DNA. The CDR3 contains 14 residues. Germline CDR1 is SNHLY and CDR2 is FYNNEI.

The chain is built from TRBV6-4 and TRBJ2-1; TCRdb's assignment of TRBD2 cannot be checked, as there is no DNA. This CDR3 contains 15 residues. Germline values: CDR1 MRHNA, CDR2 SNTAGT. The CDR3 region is CASSGVSGSYNEQFF.

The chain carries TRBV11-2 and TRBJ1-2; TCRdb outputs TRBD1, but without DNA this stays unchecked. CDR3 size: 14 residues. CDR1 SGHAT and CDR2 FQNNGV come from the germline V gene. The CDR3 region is CASSLSGDNYGYTF.

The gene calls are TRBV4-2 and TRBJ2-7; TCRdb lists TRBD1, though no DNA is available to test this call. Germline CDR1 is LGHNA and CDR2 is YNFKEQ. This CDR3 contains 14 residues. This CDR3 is CASSQEWGPGEQYF.